The present entry profiles one TCR beta chain with its context. Antigen: not known. This entry belongs to a study of OX40 agonist ivuxolimab in advanced cancers. General study results and limits: Normalized expansion of T-cell clones was also low for some nonresponders. Clonal expansion from baseline to week 6 occurred in both CD4+ and CD8+ T cells.

The repertoire was sequenced with immunoSEQ multiplex PCR; TCRdb's copy has only in-frame clones and lacks some. The sample contains roughly 70,000 clones, about nine tenths of which appear only once. At cycle 4 day 1, cycle 7 day 1, and baseline, blood was sampled. The CDR3 totals 17 residues. Germline V gene data show CDR1 as LNHDA and CDR2 as SQIVND (reference sequence). V lost 4 bases to trimming and J lost 10 bases, with 25 bases between them. The sample was CD4+ or CD8+ T cells sorted from blood, taken in a trial of the OX40 agonist ivuxolimab. This clonotype was obtained from an adult with an advanced solid tumor such as melanoma, head and neck, liver or kidney cancer. The V gene is TRBV19, the J gene TRBJ1-4, with D maybe TRBD1 (5 bases). The CDR3 bases are TGTGCCAGTAGTAACACAGGAAAGGACCAGGAAGTAGGAAAACTGTTTTTT. Its protein product is CASSNTGKDQEVGKLFF.